This passage covers 2 T cell receptor beta chains from one sample sequenced in a study of early stage breast cancer tumors. Some clones are missing from TCRdb's copy, which holds only in-frame ones; the method was immunoSEQ multiplex PCR. This sample has more than 3,000 clones; 65% to 80% occur once, and the top ten carry roughly 18%. Sequences were obtained from breast tumor tissue. The source is a person in their 40s with breast cancer.

The V call is TRBV15, the J call TRBJ2-3; D remains ambiguous. The CDR3 is 17 amino acids. CDR1 is LNHNV, CDR2 YYDKDF, per germline (reference sequence). The V gene lost 1 base and the J gene lost 4 bases, with 18 bases spanning the gap. This CDR3 reads CATSRGRLGGGPDTQYF. CDR3 sequence (DNA): TGTGCCACCAGCAGAGGCCGACTCGGTGGTGGGCCAGATACGCAGTATTTT.

The rearrangement uses TRBV18 and TRBJ2-7; D may be TRBD2 (7 bases). The ends were cut back, 6 bases at V and 3 bases at J, with 18 bases in the middle. The CDR3 has 15 residues. In germline, CDR1 is KGHSH, CDR2 LQKENI. The CDR3 DNA reads TGTGCCAGCTCGCCGGGGGGCAATTTTCACTACGAGCAGTACTTC. It specifies CASSPGGNFHYEQYF.